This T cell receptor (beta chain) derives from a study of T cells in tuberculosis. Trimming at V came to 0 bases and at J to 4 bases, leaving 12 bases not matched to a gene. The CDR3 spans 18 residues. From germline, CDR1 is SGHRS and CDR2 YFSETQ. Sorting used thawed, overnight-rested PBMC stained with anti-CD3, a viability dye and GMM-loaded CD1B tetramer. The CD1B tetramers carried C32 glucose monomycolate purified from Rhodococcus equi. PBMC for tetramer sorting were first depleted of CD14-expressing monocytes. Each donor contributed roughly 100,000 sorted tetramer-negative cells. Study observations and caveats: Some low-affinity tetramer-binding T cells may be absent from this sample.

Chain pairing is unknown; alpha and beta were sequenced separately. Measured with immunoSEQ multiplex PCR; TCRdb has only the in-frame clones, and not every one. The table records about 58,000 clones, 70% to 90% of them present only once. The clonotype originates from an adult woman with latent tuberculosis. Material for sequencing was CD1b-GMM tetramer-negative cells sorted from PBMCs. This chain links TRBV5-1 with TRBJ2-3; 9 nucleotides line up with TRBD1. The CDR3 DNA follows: TGCGCCAGCAGCTTGGAGTGGGGACAGGGTGGAGGCGCAGATACGCAGTATTTT. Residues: CASSLEWGQGGGADTQYF.